This TCR beta chain stems from a study of blood T cell repertoires in COVID-19. Study in general: The analysed material was cDNA or gDNA that came from T cells, B-cell-depleted T cells, or PBMCs.

The authors' processing: Amplification with reference gene primers provided the estimates of nucleated cell counts. The data were produced by immunoSEQ multiplex PCR, yet TCRdb's version contains in-frame clones alone and is incomplete. That table is the source of V, J and clone size, and D and trimming were worked out from the DNA. The sample lists 140,000 to 150,000 clones; approximately 80% were seen once. J gave up 0 bases and V 4 bases, and 7 bases lay outside the gene matches. CDR3 size: 15 residues. Germline V gene sequence: CDR1 SGHKS, CDR2 YYEKEE (reference sequence). The TCR sequence derives from a woman in her thirties or forties with active or convalescent COVID-19. The sequenced sample was peripheral blood. The rearrangement uses TRBV5-5 and TRBJ2-7, with 7 positions matching TRBD1. In DNA form, the CDR3 reads TGTGCCAGCAGCCCCCAGGGGGTGGCCTCCTACGAGCAGTACTTC. Encoded protein: CASSPQGVASYEQYF.